This T cell receptor (beta chain) was recovered during a study of vaccination and CD4 T cells after COVID-19. Turning to the study itself: By nasal swab PCR, the convalescent patients were SARS-CoV-2 positive, with under 10 mild cases and one severe.

TCRdb analysed the PCR reads with MiXCR anew, one entry per CDR3 protein. The sample includes some 18,000 distinct CDR3 sequences, around two thirds of them seen just once. CDR1 and CDR2 from the germline V gene are SGHTA and FQGTGA. There are 13 residues in the CDR3. Trimming took 1 base from V and 8 from J, leaving 9 bases between them. The sample here was CD4+ T cells from blood, taken before SARS-CoV-2 vaccination. This clonotype was obtained from a human donor who had recovered from COVID-19. The chain carries TRBV7-3 and TRBJ2-4; D unresolved. CDR3 in amino acids: CASSLSPQDIQYF. As DNA, the CDR3 is TGTGCCAGCAGCTTAAGCCCCCAGGACATTCAGTACTTC.